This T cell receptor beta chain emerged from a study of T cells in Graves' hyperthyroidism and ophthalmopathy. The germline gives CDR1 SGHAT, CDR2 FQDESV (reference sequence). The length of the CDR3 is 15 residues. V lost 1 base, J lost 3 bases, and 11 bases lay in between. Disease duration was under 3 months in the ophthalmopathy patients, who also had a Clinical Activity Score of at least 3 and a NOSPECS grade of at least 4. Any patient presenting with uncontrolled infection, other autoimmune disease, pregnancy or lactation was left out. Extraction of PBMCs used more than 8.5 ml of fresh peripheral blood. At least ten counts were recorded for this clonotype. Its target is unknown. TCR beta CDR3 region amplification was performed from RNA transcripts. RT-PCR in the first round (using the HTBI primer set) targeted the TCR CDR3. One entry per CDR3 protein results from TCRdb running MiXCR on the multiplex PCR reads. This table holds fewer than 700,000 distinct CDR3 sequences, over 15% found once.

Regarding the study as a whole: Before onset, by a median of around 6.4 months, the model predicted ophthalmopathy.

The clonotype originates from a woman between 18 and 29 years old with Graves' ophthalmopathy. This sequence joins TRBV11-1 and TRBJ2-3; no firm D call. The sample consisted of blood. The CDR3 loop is CASSLEGIRTDTQYF. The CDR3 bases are TGTGCCAGCAGCTTAGAGGGTATCCGGACAGATACGCAGTATTTT.